The 5 T cell receptor beta chains presented below share a single source sample, sequenced in a study of T cell repertoires in cytomegalovirus infection (dated by TCRdb to about 2019). The sequencer listed for this sample is Illumina HiSeq 1500. TCRdb handled the public reads itself, with Q25 trimming in fastp and clone calling in MiXCR, and kept productive beta chains. Identical CDR3 protein sequences are pooled into one entry, listed with their most common genes and DNA. Here the sample has under 200,000 distinct CDR3 sequences; 9.5% occur a single time. In total, the top ten clones hold roughly 5% of the sample. Sample: PBMCs. All receptors come from a human donor in good health (CMV status not recorded). Some clones in this sample may be carry-over from other donors' samples.

This clonotype was recorded many times. The chain employs TRBV7-2 and TRBJ1-2, with D maybe TRBD1 (5 bases). Trimming pared 4 bases from V and 5 bases from J, leaving 8 bases between. The CDR3 sequence is 12 residues long. The V gene's germline CDR1 is SGHTA and CDR2 FQGNSA. The CDR3 here is CASSSDSYGYTF. The CDR3 DNA reads TGTGCCAGCAGCTCAGACAGTTATGGCTACACCTTC. Full variable domain (remainder filled in from reference TRBV7-2 and TRBJ1-2): GAGVSQSPSNKVTEKGKDVELRCDPISGHTALYWYRQSLGQGLEFLIYFQGNSAPDKSGLPSDRFSAERTGGSVSTLTIQRTQQEDSAVYLCASSSDSYGYTFGSGTRLTVV.

This clonotype has a count of ten or more. J is TRBJ1-3 and V is TRBV28; D is unclear. Germline CDR1 and CDR2: MDHEN and SYDVKM. The ends were cut back, 5 bases at V and 6 bases at J, with 11 bases in the middle. There are 13 residues in the CDR3. DNA for the CDR3: TGTGCCAGCAGTCTCCCAAAGGCAAACACCATATATTTT. Protein product: CASSLPKANTIYF.

This clonotype came up many times. V usage is TRBV7-2 and J usage is TRBJ2-2; D is unclear. Trimming removed 2 bases from V and 4 bases from J, with 11 bases in between. The CDR3 sequence is 15 residues long. CDR1 is SGHTA and CDR2 is FQGNSA in the germline V gene. CDR3 sequence reads: CASSLMPEPTGELFF. CDR3 nucleotide sequence: TGTGCCAGCAGCTTAATGCCAGAACCCACCGGGGAGCTGTTTTTT.

This clonotype showed up just a few times. The chain carries TRBV6-6 and TRBJ2-3; no clear D gene. This CDR3 is 16 amino acids long. V lost 0 bases to trimming and J lost 0 bases, with 10 bases between them. Germline V gene data show CDR1 as MNHNY and CDR2 as SVGAGI (reference sequence). The CDR3 protein is CASSYSMAASTDTQYF. In nucleotides, the CDR3 is TGTGCCAGCAGTTACTCCATGGCGGCTAGCACAGATACGCAGTATTTT.

V is TRBV29-1 and J is TRBJ1-1, with 9 bases lining up with TRBD1. The CDR3 covers 13 residues. Germline CDR1 and CDR2: SQVTM and ANQGSEA. The ends lost 4 bases at V and 4 bases at J; junction bases unmatched: 4. The CDR3 region has the DNA TGCAGCGTTGTCGGGACAGGGCGCACTGAAGCTTTCTTT. This translates into CSVVGTGRTEAFF.